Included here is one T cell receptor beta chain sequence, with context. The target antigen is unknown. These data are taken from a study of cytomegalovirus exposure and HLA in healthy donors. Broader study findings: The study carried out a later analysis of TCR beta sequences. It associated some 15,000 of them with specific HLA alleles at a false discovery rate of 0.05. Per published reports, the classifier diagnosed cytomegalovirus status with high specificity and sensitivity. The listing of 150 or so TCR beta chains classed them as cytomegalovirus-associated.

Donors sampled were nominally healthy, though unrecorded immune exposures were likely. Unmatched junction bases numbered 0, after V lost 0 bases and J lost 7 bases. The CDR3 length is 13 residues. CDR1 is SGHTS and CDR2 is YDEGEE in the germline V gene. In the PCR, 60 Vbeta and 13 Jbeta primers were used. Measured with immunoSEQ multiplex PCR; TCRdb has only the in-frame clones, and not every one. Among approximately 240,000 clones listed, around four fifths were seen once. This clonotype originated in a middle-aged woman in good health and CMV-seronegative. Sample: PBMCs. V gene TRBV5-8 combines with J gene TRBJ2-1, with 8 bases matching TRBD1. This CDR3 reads CASSLGQGNEQFF. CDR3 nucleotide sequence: TGTGCCAGCAGCTTGGGACAGGGGAATGAGCAGTTCTTC.